The next 8 T cell receptor beta chains were all read from a single sample in a study of T cells in Graves' hyperthyroidism and ophthalmopathy. The TCR beta CDR3 regions underwent amplification using RNA transcripts as the source. Carried out on the TCR CDR3, a first-round RT-PCR used the HTBI primer set. TCRdb re-called the multiplex PCR reads with MiXCR, one entry per CDR3 protein. The data show over 150,000 distinct CDR3 sequences, with roughly a sixth seen just once and about 56% held by the top ten. Material: blood. All receptors derive from a woman in her 50s with Graves' hyperthyroidism.

This clonotype has a count of ten or more. The CDR3 protein is CASSYSTSGVYTGELFF. The CDR3 DNA sequence: TGTGCCAGCAGTTACTCGACAAGCGGGGTATACACCGGGGAGCTGTTTTTT. The genes are TRBV6-5 and TRBJ2-2, with TRBD2 matching over 7 bases. Germline V gene lookup returns CDR1 MNHEY and CDR2 SVGAGI. The CDR3 extends over 17 amino acids. Germline trimming cut 0 bases from V and 3 bases from J; bases unmatched to any gene: 7.

The CDR3 bases are TGTGCCAGCACCCAGAGCAGGACCGGGGAGCTGTTTTTT. It yields the protein CASTQSRTGELFF. The V gene is TRBV6-2 or TRBV6-3, the J gene TRBJ2-2; D is unclear. The CDR3 length is 13 residues. The germline V and J ends were trimmed by 7 bases and 5 bases, with 11 bases remaining between them. Germline loops: CDR1 MNHEY, CDR2 SVGEGT.

This clonotype was recorded many times. This chain links TRBV12-3 or TRBV12-4 with TRBJ1-2; 8 positions match TRBD1. The CDR3 has 12 residues. Trimming removed 4 bases from V and 7 bases from J; junction bases left unmatched: 2. CDR3 amino acids: CASSSDRAGYTF. In DNA, the CDR3 is TGTGCCAGCAGTTCGGACAGGGCTGGCTACACCTTC.

This clonotype occurred many times. The chain couples TRBV28 to TRBJ1-6; a possible D gene is TRBD1 (6 bases). Germline V gene sequence: CDR1 MDHEN, CDR2 SYDVKM. The CDR3 loop spans 13 amino acids. V was trimmed by 7 bases and J by 4 bases, leaving 8 bases between them. CDR3: CASIGQYNSPLHF. As DNA, the CDR3 is TGTGCCAGCATTGGACAGTATAATTCACCCCTCCACTTT.

This chain joins TRBV6-5 and TRBJ1-3, with D perhaps matching TRBD1 (5 bases). Germline V gene lookup returns CDR1 MNHEY and CDR2 SVGAGI. V was shortened by 0 bases and J by 5 bases, with 11 bases between the two germline ends. The CDR3 is made up of 15 amino acids. CDR3 loop: CASSYSKQGRNTIYF. The CDR3 DNA reads TGTGCCAGCAGTTACTCGAAGCAGGGCAGAAACACCATATATTTT.

This clonotype was seen a single time. The V call is TRBV7-9, the J call TRBJ2-7; weak D call: TRBD1 (6 bases). This CDR3 spans 18 amino acids. Germline-derived CDR1 and CDR2 are SEHNR and FQNEAQ (reference sequence). V lost 1 base and J lost 0, with 19 bases in between. In DNA form, the CDR3 reads TGTGCCAGCAGCTTAGGGGGACCCGGGACACTGTTCTCCTACGAGCAGTACTTC. It encodes CASSLGGPGTLFSYEQYF.

There are many counts of this clonotype. V gene TRBV12-5 combines with J gene TRBJ2-3; 10 nucleotides line up with TRBD2. Trimming cost V 5 bases and J 0 bases; bases outside gene matches: 5. This CDR3 has 16 residues. Looked up from germline, CDR1 is LGHNT and CDR2 is FRNRAP. The CDR3 is CASGPGLARSTDTQYF. The CDR3 bases are TGTGCTAGTGGTCCGGGACTAGCGAGAAGCACAGATACGCAGTATTTT.

This clonotype has a count of ten or more. The chain uses TRBV3-1 and TRBJ1-2, with D perhaps matching TRBD1 (6 bases). Trimming took 0 bases from V and 0 from J, leaving 11 bases between them. Germline V gene lookup returns CDR1 LGHDT and CDR2 YNNKEL (reference sequence). CDR3 length: 16 residues. CDR3 residues: CASSQEVDRTNYGYTF. The CDR3, as DNA: TGTGCCAGCAGCCAAGAGGTCGACAGGACTAACTATGGCTACACCTTC.